The rows below give T cell receptor beta chains drawn from one sample of a study of blood T cell repertoires in COVID-19. Generated by immunoSEQ multiplex PCR, the TCRdb table keeps only in-frame clones and is missing some. In the table there are 200,000 to 250,000 clones, roughly nine tenths of which are singletons. The sample consisted of peripheral blood. The receptors were sampled from a middle-aged man with active or convalescent COVID-19. CDR3s include the opening cysteine and the closing phenylalanine or tryptophan. The D gene is left open where the match is weak. Clone size is stated in some rows and not others, as once, few, many or a class when expanded.

cdr3_nt cdr3_aa j_call clone_size v_call d_call
TGTGCCAGCTCCCCCCAGGGGGCAACTAATGAAAAACTGTTTTTT CASSPQGATNEKLFF TRBJ1-4 - TRBV18 TRBD1
TGTGCCAGCAGTTTAGTCGGGTGGGAAGCTTTCTTT CASSLVGWEAFF TRBJ1-1 - TRBV12-3/TRBV12-4 -
TGTGCCAGTAGTATGATCCGTGAGGCAAGAGATAGCAATCAGCCCCAGCATTTT CASSMIREARDSNQPQHF TRBJ1-5 - TRBV19 -
TGTGCCTGGAGCGTTGGGGGGAGGACCAGGGATGAGCAGTTCTTC CAWSVGGRTRDEQFF TRBJ2-1 - TRBV30 -
TGTGCCATCAGTGATCTTGGTATTCGTGGGAGCTCCTACGAGCAGTACTTC CAISDLGIRGSSYEQYF TRBJ2-7 - TRBV10-3 -
TGTGCCTGGGGTCAAGGGACAGTCAATCAGCCCCAGCATTTT CAWGQGTVNQPQHF TRBJ1-5 - TRBV30 TRBD1
TGTGCCAGCAGCTCGGACAGGGGGCAAAGCAATCAGCCCCAGCATTTT CASSSDRGQSNQPQHF TRBJ1-5 - TRBV5-5 TRBD1
TGTGCCATCAGTGAGTTCGCAGTCAATAGCAATCAGCCCCAGCATTTT CAISEFAVNSNQPQHF TRBJ1-5 - TRBV10-3 -
TGTGCCAGCAGCTTGAAGCCCGGTGAAAAACTGTTTTTT CASSLKPGEKLFF TRBJ1-4 - TRBV7-3 -
TGTGCCAGCAGTTTATTTGGGGGACTAGCGGTCATGGACACAGATACGCAGTATTTT CASSLFGGLAVMDTDTQYF TRBJ2-3 - TRBV28 TRBD2
TGTGCCAGCAGCCCGACAGGGAGCGGCTATGGCTACACCTTC CASSPTGSGYGYTF TRBJ1-2 - TRBV5-4 TRBD1
TGTGCCAGTAGTATCCCCGACAGGGGATTAGCAGATACGCAGTATTTT CASSIPDRGLADTQYF TRBJ2-3 - TRBV19 TRBD1
TGTGCCAGCAGCTTGACAGGGGGCGCGGCCGGGAACTACGAGCAGTACTTC CASSLTGGAAGNYEQYF TRBJ2-7 - TRBV7-3 TRBD1
TGCGCCAGCACCCCAACCCCTAGATGGGAGACCCAGTACTTC CASTPTPRWETQYF TRBJ2-5 - TRBV4-1 -
TGTGCCAGCAGTTACTCCCCGACAGGGCGCACTGAAGCTTTCTTT CASSYSPTGRTEAFF TRBJ1-1 - TRBV6-2/TRBV6-3 TRBD1
TGTGCCAGCAGCGCCGTCTCGAGCAACACTGAAGCTTTCTTT CASSAVSSNTEAFF TRBJ1-1 - TRBV7-9 -
TGCGCCAGCAGCTTGGGCCCGGGACAGGGGCTGGACGAGCAGTACTTC CASSLGPGQGLDEQYF TRBJ2-7 - TRBV5-1 TRBD1
TGTGCCAGCAGTGAGGGACAGGGAAAAGCTTTCTTT CASSEGQGKAFF TRBJ1-1 - TRBV6-4 TRBD1
TGTGCCATTTCCAGACAGGAAAAACTGTTTTTT CAISRQEKLFF TRBJ1-4 - TRBV28 -
TGTGCCAGCAGCCCTCGGACAGGGGATGGCTACACCTTC CASSPRTGDGYTF TRBJ1-2 - TRBV14 TRBD1
TGTGCCAGTTTGAGGACAGGGACGATCTATGTCTACACCTTC CASLRTGTIYVYTF TRBJ1-2 - TRBV28 TRBD1
TGTGCCAGCAGCTTAACCCCGGGGTTTGAGCAGTACTTC CASSLTPGFEQYF TRBJ2-7 - TRBV7-3 -
TGTGCCAGCGGCGAGGGTGTCACCGGGGAGCTGTTTTTT CASGEGVTGELFF TRBJ2-2 - TRBV28 -
TGTGCCAGCAGCCAAACCGGACAGACGAACACTGAAGCTTTCTTT CASSQTGQTNTEAFF TRBJ1-1 - TRBV14 -
TGTGCCAGCAGGTGGGGGGGGAATGAGCAGTTCTTC CASRWGGNEQFF TRBJ2-1 - TRBV6-5 TRBD2
TGTGCCAGCAGTTCCCCAAGGGGCTTGAACACTGAAGCTTTCTTT CASSSPRGLNTEAFF TRBJ1-1 - TRBV28 -
TGTGCCAGCTCACCCGACAGGGCTAGCTCCTACGAGCAGTACTTC CASSPDRASSYEQYF TRBJ2-7 - TRBV18 TRBD1
TGTGCCAGCAGCCCGGACAGGACATCTAATGAAAAACTGTTTTTT CASSPDRTSNEKLFF TRBJ1-4 - TRBV5-4 TRBD1
TGTGCCAGCAGCCCCGTCGGTCCTAGCACAGATACGCAGTATTTT CASSPVGPSTDTQYF TRBJ2-3 - TRBV6-5 -
TGTGCCAGTAGGGAAATGGGGGGAGAGACCCAGTACTTC CASREMGGETQYF TRBJ2-5 once TRBV19 -
TGTGCCAGCAGGACAACGGGGAATCAGCCCCAGCATTTT CASRTTGNQPQHF TRBJ1-5 few TRBV2 -
TGTGCCAGCAGCTTAGAAGGGGGCAACACCGGGGAGCTGTTTTTT CASSLEGGNTGELFF TRBJ2-2 - TRBV7-2 TRBD1
TGTGCCAGCAGCTTGAGACAGGGGGGGGGTCAGCCCCAGCATTTT CASSLRQGGGQPQHF TRBJ1-5 - TRBV5-8 TRBD1
TGTGCCAGCAGCCACTACCAGGGACAGGGGGGTCACACCTTC CASSHYQGQGGHTF TRBJ1-2 few TRBV14 TRBD1
TGTGCCAGCAGCTCGGGACAGTCCCAGCCCCAGCATTTT CASSSGQSQPQHF TRBJ1-5 - TRBV5-6 TRBD1
TGTGCCAGCAGCTTGGACGGGGGGCCAAGCACAGATACGCAGTATTTT CASSLDGGPSTDTQYF TRBJ2-3 - TRBV5-4 -
TGCAGCGTTGTGGCCTCGGGCGAGCAGTACTTC CSVVASGEQYF TRBJ2-7 - TRBV29-1 -
TGTGCCAGCAGTGAATACGGGCCCGAGGGCTACGAGCAGTACTTC CASSEYGPEGYEQYF TRBJ2-7 - TRBV2 -
TGTGCCAGCAGTTTATGGGCAGGGAAGTCTGGCTACACCTTC CASSLWAGKSGYTF TRBJ1-2 - TRBV28 -
TGTGCCAGCAGGCCGGGACAGGGAGAAGCTTTCTTT CASRPGQGEAFF TRBJ1-1 - TRBV25-1 TRBD1
TGTGCCAGCAGCTTGGGGCAGGAAAATCAGCCCCAGCATTTT CASSLGQENQPQHF TRBJ1-5 once TRBV5-6 -
TGCGCCAGCAGCCCTTGGACTAGCGGGAGTAGTTACGAGCAGTACTTC CASSPWTSGSSYEQYF TRBJ2-7 - TRBV5-1 TRBD2
TGTGCCAGCAGTGATCTCGGTAGAGGAGGGCCCTCCTACGAGCAGTACTTC CASSDLGRGGPSYEQYF TRBJ2-7 few TRBV25-1 -
TGTGCCATCAGCGATGGGACAGTAGGAACCTCACCCCTCCACTTT CAISDGTVGTSPLHF TRBJ1-6 once TRBV10-3 TRBD1
TGTGCCTGGAGCCCCGGACCCTGGAGGGCTTTCTTT CAWSPGPWRAFF TRBJ1-1 - TRBV30 -
TGTGCCAGCTGGTTACCGGGGGGGACTTACTCACGACCGAACACTGAAGCTTTCTTT CASWLPGGTYSRPNTEAFF TRBJ1-1 - TRBV28 -
TGTGCCAGCAGCAGGAGGACAGGGCTATCCTACGAGCAGTACTTC CASSRRTGLSYEQYF TRBJ2-7 - TRBV5-4 TRBD1
TGCGCCAGCAGACGGATGGGGTCCACGGGGGAGCAGTACTTC CASRRMGSTGEQYF TRBJ2-7 few TRBV4-1 -
TGTGCCAGCAGTTACGGTGGGCCTAGCGGGGGCTACGAGCAGTACTTC CASSYGGPSGGYEQYF TRBJ2-7 - TRBV6-5 TRBD2
TGTGCCAGTATGACTAGAGGGGCTAGATTTGGAGGCACTGAAGCTTTCTTT CASMTRGARFGGTEAFF TRBJ1-1 - TRBV19 -